This entry lists 5 T cell receptor beta chains sequenced from one sample in a study of shared clonotypes between healthy human individuals. Sequencing used immunoSEQ multiplex PCR; TCRdb keeps in-frame clones, though not all of them. The sample comprises 330,000 or so clones, 74% of which are singletons, and about a tenth rests with the top ten. Sequencing was carried out using memory CD4+ T cells sorted from blood. The sample's subset: CD45RA-negative fraction. Every receptor here comes from a young man in good health.

The chain recombines TRBV7-9 with TRBJ2-5; tentatively, D is TRBD1 (8 bases). CDR1 and CDR2 (germline): SEHNR, FQNEAQ (reference sequence). The CDR3 covers 15 residues. V was shortened by 5 bases and J by 4 bases, with 17 bases between the two germline ends. The CDR3 nucleotides read TGTGCCAGCAGCCTAGGACTAGGACAGGGAGAGACCCAGTACTTC. Protein: CASSLGLGQGETQYF.

This clone has a count of ten or more. This rearrangement joins TRBV13 to TRBJ1-2; D not certain. CDR3 length equals 17 residues. The ends were cut back, 5 bases at V and 7 bases at J, with 26 bases in the middle. In germline, CDR1 is PRHDT, CDR2 FYEKMQ (reference sequence). CDR3 sequence: CASSLKLGGTTTVGYTF. CDR3 bases: TGTGCCAGCAGCCTGAAACTAGGTGGTACTACGACTGTTGGCTACACCTTC.

V gene TRBV4-1 combines with J gene TRBJ2-6; D possibly corresponds to TRBD2 (5 bases). The CDR3 runs to 15 residues. Germline loops: CDR1 MGHRA, CDR2 YSYEKL. V lost 8 bases to trimming and J lost 2 bases, with 13 bases between them. DNA of the CDR3: TGCGCCAGCTCCCCTCCGGGGACTGGGGCCAACGTCCTGACTTTC. It translates to CASSPPGTGANVLTF.

The J gene is TRBJ2-1, the V gene TRBV28; maybe TRBD1 (5 bases). CDR1 is MDHEN and CDR2 is SYDVKM in the germline V gene. The CDR3 spans 15 residues. V lost 2 bases to trimming and J lost 6 bases, with 14 bases between them. CDR3 coding DNA: TGTGCCAGCAGTTTAACCGCCCCTCAGGGCAATGAGCAGTTCTTC. Its translation: CASSLTAPQGNEQFF.

This rearrangement joins TRBV6-5 to TRBJ2-7, with D tentatively TRBD1 (6 bases). Trimming took off 5 bases at V and 0 bases at J, with 11 bases between the two ends. In germline, CDR1 is MNHEY, CDR2 SVGAGI. The CDR3 length is 14 residues. CDR3 bases: TGTGCCAGCAGTCGGACAGCCCTCTCCTACGAGCAGTACTTC. Protein sequence: CASSRTALSYEQYF.